The entry below describes one TCR beta chain. Clones were read by immunoSEQ multiplex PCR, and TCRdb kept only the in-frame ones, dropping some. The sample comprises about 260,000 clones, about 80% of which are singletons, and over 4% rests with the top ten. Individuals aged about 18 to 90 years were recruited from 24 US areas. This record comes from a study of blood T cell repertoires in COVID-19. This CDR3 has 16 residues. Trimming removed 2 bases at V and 0 bases at J, with 13 bases between. Germline V lookup: CDR1 SGHRS, CDR2 YFSETQ. The chain carries TRBV5-1 and TRBJ2-3; no definite D call. Sequenced sample: PBMCs or T cells enriched from blood (not recorded which). The sequence was collected from a young man with acute COVID-19. The CDR3: CASSLSGRGSTDTQYF. DNA of the CDR3: TGCGCCAGCAGCTTAAGTGGTCGAGGAAGCACAGATACGCAGTATTTT.